Below are 20 T cell receptor beta chains sequenced from a single sample in a study of cytomegalovirus exposure and HLA in healthy donors (dated by TCRdb to 2017 to 2019). Library prep was done by the immunoSEQ multiplex PCR assay. For the multiplex PCR, a mixture combining 60 forward primers for TCR Vbeta segments and 13 reverse primers for TCR Jbeta segments was used. Not all clones reach the TCRdb copy of this immuneACCESS table, which keeps in-frame sequences only. Checked studies attribute under half of the gap to unresolved V genes and leave the rest unexplained. Recorded for this sample are some 200,000 clones; around 85% of them occurred a single time. 6.3% of the sample is held by the ten biggest clonotypes. Sequencing was carried out using PBMCs. These receptors were collected from a man aged 40-55 years in good health and CMV-seropositive.

The CDR3 sequence: CASSLPGADTQYF. The CDR3 coding sequence is TGTGCCAGCAGCCTCCCCGGGGCAGATACGCAGTATTTT. The rearrangement uses TRBV11-3 and TRBJ2-3; tentatively, D is TRBD2 (5 bases). CDR1 SGHNT and CDR2 YENEEA come from the germline V gene. With 5 bases removed from V and 4 bases from J, the gap between germline ends came to 10 bases. The CDR3 runs 13 residues.

The chain joins TRBV30 to TRBJ2-7; TRBD1 aligns across 8 bases. Trimming took 5 bases from V and 1 from J; bases not matched to a gene: 7. The CDR3 spans 14 residues. Germline assignment: CDR1 GTSNPN and CDR2 SVGIG (reference sequence). The CDR3 reads CAWGAGTGSYEQYF. The CDR3 DNA reads TGTGCCTGGGGGGCCGGGACAGGATCCTACGAGCAGTACTTC.

The chain has TRBV28 and TRBJ2-7; D not resolved. Trimming took off 7 bases at V and 9 bases at J, with 13 bases between the two ends. The CDR3 has 11 amino acids. Germline V gene sequence: CDR1 MDHEN, CDR2 SYDVKM. The CDR3 protein is CASTSSNGQYF. Written as DNA, the CDR3 is TGTGCCAGCACCTCCTCTAACGGGCAGTACTTC.

This clone has more than one count but fewer than ten. This chain joins TRBV5-5 and TRBJ2-3; 7 bases line up with TRBD1. V was clipped by 5 bases and J by 4 bases; unmatched bases: 7. The CDR3 has 14 amino acids. Germline V gene sequence: CDR1 SGHKS, CDR2 YYEKEE (reference sequence). The CDR3 DNA sequence: TGTGCCAGCAGTATTGACAGGGAAGCAGATACGCAGTATTTT. Its protein product is CASSIDREADTQYF.

CDR3 region: CASSLGDRGGYTF. The CDR3 region has the DNA TGTGCCAGCAGCTTAGGAGACAGGGGTGGCTACACCTTC. The chain employs TRBV7-9 and TRBJ1-2, with 8 positions matching TRBD1. Germline CDR1 SEHNR, CDR2 FQNEAQ (reference sequence). With V trimmed by 1 base and J by 7 bases, 2 bases remained unmatched. This CDR3 is 13 amino acids long.

DNA for the CDR3: TGTGCCAGCAGCTTGTATCGTCTCGGGGGGCAGGACTATGGCTACACCTTC. Residues: CASSLYRLGGQDYGYTF. The V call is TRBV5-6, the J call TRBJ1-2; possibly TRBD1 for D (6 bases). The CDR3 is 17 amino acids. Trimming removed 1 base from V and 3 bases from J, with 19 bases in between. Germline assignment: CDR1 SGHDT and CDR2 YYEEEE.

This clone was seen only a few times. The chain is built from TRBV5-1 and TRBJ2-2; a possible D gene is TRBD1 (6 bases). Trimming pared 9 bases from V and 4 bases from J, leaving 19 bases between. This CDR3 is built from 15 residues. Germline CDR1 and CDR2: SGHRS and YFSETQ. The CDR3 region is CATRQGSAGTGELFF. DNA of the CDR3: TGCGCCACCCGCCAGGGGAGCGCGGGCACCGGGGAGCTGTTTTTT.

This clone was seen more than once but under ten times. The chain uses TRBV9 and TRBJ2-5; TRBD2 is a possible D gene (6 bases). V shed 0 bases and J shed 2 bases, with 17 bases lying between them. The CDR3 covers 17 residues. From germline, CDR1 is SGDLS and CDR2 YYNGEE. CDR3 bases: TGTGCCAGCAGCGTAGGCCCCGGTACCCGGGGGCAAGAGACCCAGTACTTC. It specifies CASSVGPGTRGQETQYF.

The chain employs TRBV5-3 and TRBJ2-3; TRBD2 matches at 12 bases. TRBV5-3 is sorted into the ORF group, with uncertain function. This CDR3 is 19 amino acids long. Trimming cost V 3 bases and J 0 bases; bases outside gene matches: 11. The CDR3 sequence is CARSSPTSGGELSTDTQYF. CDR3 DNA: TGTGCCAGAAGCTCCCCGACTAGCGGGGGCGAGTTGAGCACAGATACGCAGTATTTT.

The genes are TRBV6-5 and TRBJ1-1; possible D gene TRBD1, 5 bases. CDR3 length: 14 residues. CDR1 is MNHEY and CDR2 is SVGAGI in the germline V gene. Trimming stripped 6 bases from V and 2 bases from J, with 13 bases between. CDR3 in amino acids: CASRWRGPNTEAFF. The CDR3 DNA is TGTGCCAGCAGATGGAGGGGACCCAACACTGAAGCTTTCTTT.

The chain joins TRBV7-9 to TRBJ1-6; D gene uncertain. This CDR3 has 15 amino acids. Per germline, CDR1 SEHNR and CDR2 FQNEAQ (reference sequence). Trimming cost V 5 bases and J 7 bases, with 15 bases left between them. In nucleotides, the CDR3 is TGTGCCAGCAGCCCCCCCGGGGAGGGAAATTCACCCCTCCACTTT. Its protein product is CASSPPGEGNSPLHF. Filled out from reference TRBV7-9 and TRBJ1-6, the complete variable domain reads DTGVSQNPRHKITKRGQNVTFRCDPISEHNRLYWYRQTLGQGPEFLTYFQNEAQLEKSRLLSDRFSAERPKGSFSTLEIQRTEQGDSAMYLCASSPPGEGNSPLHFGNGTRLTVT.

V usage is TRBV7-9 and J usage is TRBJ2-3; D is possibly TRBD2 (5 bases). This CDR3 contains 14 residues. CDR1 is SEHNR, CDR2 FQNEAQ, per germline (reference sequence). V was clipped by 2 bases and J by 6 bases, with 12 bases between them. The CDR3 DNA reads TGTGCCAGCAGCTTAACGGAGGTTAGGGATACGCAGTATTTT. As protein: CASSLTEVRDTQYF.

The J gene is TRBJ2-5, the V gene TRBV19; tentative D call: TRBD2 (6 bases). From germline, CDR1 is LNHDA and CDR2 SQIVND (reference sequence). The CDR3 runs to 14 residues. Trimming removed 3 bases from V and 2 bases from J, with 10 bases in between. The CDR3 is CASSISGQQETQYF. The DNA of the CDR3 is TGTGCCAGTAGTATTAGCGGCCAGCAAGAGACCCAGTACTTC.

The gene calls are TRBV28 and TRBJ2-5; D not resolved. With the DNA end fitting TRBJ2-7 better, the J assignment may be wrong. CDR1 is MDHEN and CDR2 is SYDVKM in the germline V gene. There are 13 residues in the CDR3. The CDR3 region has the DNA TGTGCCAGCAGTTTACCTGCAGGCTACGAGCAGTACTTC. Protein product: CASSLPAGYEQYF.

J is TRBJ1-3 and V is TRBV5-1, with TRBD1 as a possible D gene (5 bases). CDR1 is SGHRS, CDR2 YFSETQ, per germline. The CDR3 runs 16 residues. V was shortened by 0 bases and J by 0 bases, with 10 bases between the two germline ends. The CDR3 here is CASSLEADSSGNTIYF. The CDR3 DNA reads TGCGCCAGCAGCTTGGAGGCTGACAGCTCTGGAAACACCATATATTTT.

With respect to this clone: This CDR3 is also generated by other DNA sequences in the sample. The genes are TRBV19 and TRBJ1-1; 8 nucleotides match TRBD1. V was clipped by 7 bases and J by 1 base; unmatched bases: 5. The CDR3 consists of 14 residues. Germline V gene sequence: CDR1 LNHDA, CDR2 SQIVND (reference sequence). The CDR3 here is CASTRDRQNTEAFF. The CDR3 DNA reads TGTGCCAGTACCCGGGACAGGCAGAACACTGAAGCTTTCTTT.

This clone appeared once. This chain connects TRBV4-3 to TRBJ2-5; 9 bases agree with TRBD1. Per germline, CDR1 LGHNA and CDR2 YSLEER. J lost 4 bases, V lost 1 base, and 4 bases had no gene match. There are 15 residues in the CDR3. As DNA, the CDR3 is TGCGCCAGCAGCCAAGGGACAGGGGCTTTAGAGACCCAGTACTTC. It is translated as CASSQGTGALETQYF.

This clone was detected only once. The chain carries TRBV5-6 and TRBJ1-5; D gene unclear. The CDR3 has 13 amino acids. CDR1 and CDR2 (germline): SGHDT, YYEEEE. Trimming removed 6 bases at V and 7 bases at J, with 14 bases between. The DNA of the CDR3 is TGTGCCAGCAAACCCCACGGAGGGCAGCCCCAGCATTTT. Protein sequence: CASKPHGGQPQHF.

The V gene is TRBV7-2, the J gene TRBJ2-3; 9 bases line up with TRBD2. CDR1 is SGHTA, CDR2 FQGNSA, per germline. The CDR3 spans 15 residues. With V trimmed by 3 bases and J by 5 bases, 6 bases remained unmatched. The CDR3 bases are TGTGCCAGCAGCTTCGCGGGGGGGCAAATAGATACGCAGTATTTT. It is translated as CASSFAGGQIDTQYF.

The V and J genes are TRBV10-3 and TRBJ1-1, with TRBD1 as a possible D gene (6 bases). The ends were cut back, 0 bases at V and 11 bases at J, with 10 bases in the middle. In germline, CDR1 is ENHRY, CDR2 SYGVKD. This CDR3 region has 12 residues. The CDR3: CAISESWGRAFF. CDR3 DNA sequence: TGTGCCATCAGTGAGTCGTGGGGGCGGGCTTTCTTT.